A single sample is the source of the 19 T cell receptor beta chains below, sequenced in a study of T cell repertoires in cytomegalovirus infection. Their antigens remain unidentified. TCRdb re-called the reads through MiXCR, storing one row per CDR3 protein. The table shows about 920,000 distinct CDR3 sequences, with approximately 32% occurring only once. This sample comprised cultured CD8+ T cells from PBMCs, obtained from culture after CMV antigen stimulation. The origin of the receptors is a human donor in good health (CMV status not recorded). Some clones in this sample may be carry-over from other donors' samples.

This clonotype was recorded a few times. This chain uses TRBV7-9 with TRBJ2-5; D gene ambiguous. Trimming took 8 bases from V and 1 from J, leaving 8 bases between them. The length of the CDR3 is 12 residues. In germline, CDR1 is SEHNR, CDR2 FQNEAQ (reference sequence). In DNA form, the CDR3 reads TGTGCCAGCTCGCGGTCCCAAGAGACCCAGTACTTC. It is translated as CASSRSQETQYF.

On this clonotype: This may come from a read error, since a much larger clone is one base off. The chain carries TRBV7-6 and TRBJ2-5; D is unclear. CDR1 SGHVS and CDR2 FNYEAQ come from the germline V gene. The CDR3 consists of 14 residues. CDR3 sequence reads: CASSLGPGLETLYF. The CDR3 DNA reads TGTGCCAGCAGCTTAGGCCCGGGTCTGGAGACCCTGTACTTC.

This clonotype has only a few counts. At one of its ends the junction is not consistent with the germline gene, which may arise from a read error. The rearrangement links TRBV4-1 to TRBJ1-1, with a possible D match to TRBD1 (6 bases). The germline gives CDR1 MGHRA, CDR2 YSYEKL. The CDR3 consists of 15 residues. CDR3: CASSQDGGPNTEAFF. CDR3 coding DNA: TGTGCCAGCAGCCAGGATGGGGGGCCCAACACTGAAGCTTTCTTT.

This clonotype was counted only a few times. J is TRBJ2-5 and V is TRBV12-3 or TRBV12-4; D is unresolved. V was shortened by 2 bases and J by 5 bases, with 18 bases between the two germline ends. The CDR3 totals 16 residues. CDR3 in amino acids: CASSLMGTPMPETQYF. CDR3 sequence (DNA): TGTGCCAGCAGTTTAATGGGAACACCTATGCCGGAGACCCAGTACTTC.

This clonotype came up a few times. The V and J genes are TRBV6-4 and TRBJ1-4; D is uncertain. This CDR3 contains 14 residues. From germline, CDR1 is MRHNA and CDR2 SNTAGT. Trimming cost V 3 bases and J 6 bases, with 11 bases left between them. CDR3 residues: CASSERYGDEKLFF. CDR3 sequence (DNA): TGTGCCAGCAGTGAACGGTATGGAGATGAAAAACTGTTTTTT.

The chain combines TRBV24-1 with TRBJ2-1; no firm D call. This CDR3 has 15 residues. The V end was cut by 3 bases, the J end by 3 bases, with 11 bases between. Germline CDR1 is KGHDR and CDR2 is SFDVKD. CDR3 bases: TGTGCCACCAGTGATCTACGGCAGAGCTACAATGAGCAGTTCTTC. This codes for CATSDLRQSYNEQFF.

This chain connects TRBV6-6 to TRBJ1-4; D perhaps matches TRBD1 (5 bases). V was pared by 1 base and J by 5 bases, with 17 bases between. The V gene's germline CDR1 is MNHNY and CDR2 SVGAGI (reference sequence). This CDR3 has 17 amino acids. The CDR3 DNA is TGTGCCAGCAGTTACTTACGGGGGGACTCCTACAATGAAAAACTGTTTTTT. It is translated as CASSYLRGDSYNEKLFF.

This chain links TRBV5-4 with TRBJ2-1; D unclear. There are 15 residues in the CDR3. Trimming pared 4 bases from V and 2 bases from J, leaving 13 bases between. Per the germline V gene, CDR1 is SGHNT and CDR2 is YYREEE (reference sequence). The CDR3 DNA follows: TGTGCCAGCAGCACGTTCGAAGACACCTACAATGAGCAGTTCTTC. It is translated as CASSTFEDTYNEQFF.

The V gene is TRBV2, the J gene TRBJ1-4, with D possibly being TRBD1 (5 bases). V lost 6 bases to trimming and J lost 6 bases, with 14 bases between them. Germline CDR1 SNHLY, CDR2 FYNNEI. This CDR3 spans 14 amino acids. The CDR3: CASRHRPSDEKLFF. The CDR3 coding sequence is TGTGCCAGCAGGCACAGGCCCTCTGATGAAAAACTGTTTTTT.

This chain uses TRBV28 with TRBJ2-1; 12 nucleotides line up with TRBD2. Germline CDR1 is MDHEN and CDR2 is SYDVKM. The CDR3 is made up of 16 amino acids. The V and J ends lost 4 bases and 5 bases, in that order; junction bases with no gene match: 6. The CDR3 here is CASSSTSGGIHNEQFF. Written as DNA, the CDR3 is TGTGCCAGCAGTTCGACTAGCGGGGGAATCCACAATGAGCAGTTCTTC.

This clonotype was picked up a small number of times. The chain joins TRBV7-6 to TRBJ2-5; no definite D call. The V gene's germline CDR1 is SGHVS and CDR2 FNYEAQ. The CDR3 consists of 11 residues. V lost 5 bases and J 5 bases, leaving 6 bases between the germline ends. CDR3 nucleotides: TGTGCCAGCAGCCGGGCGGAGACCCAGTACTTC. Its protein product is CASSRAETQYF.

Only a few counts were recorded for this clonotype. The V gene is TRBV7-6, the J gene TRBJ1-1; D may be TRBD1 (6 bases). In germline, CDR1 is SGHVS, CDR2 FNYEAQ. This CDR3 comprises 16 residues. The V end was cut by 5 bases, the J end by 7 bases, with 23 bases between. CDR3 sequence reads: CASSAEAGQGEGEAFF. DNA for the CDR3: TGTGCCAGCAGCGCCGAGGCGGGACAAGGGGAAGGTGAAGCTTTCTTT.

In DNA, the CDR3 is TGCAGCGTTGGAGGGACAGGGGCGAACAATGAGCAGTTCTTC. This gives the protein CSVGGTGANNEQFF. The chain has TRBV29-1 and TRBJ2-1; 10 nucleotides agree with TRBD1. Germline CDR1 reads SQVTM; CDR2 reads ANQGSEA. CDR3 length: 14 residues. The V and J ends lost 4 bases and 5 bases, in that order; junction bases with no gene match: 5.

Comment on this clonotype: The junction does not match germline at one end; this may be a read error. The genes are TRBV27 and TRBJ2-1; 10 positions match TRBD1. The CDR3 contains 16 residues. Germline CDR1 MNHEY, CDR2 SMNVEV (reference sequence). This chain's CDR3 is CAGSLSGTGVYNEQFF. CDR3 bases: TGTGCCGGCAGTTTGTCCGGGACAGGGGTCTACAATGAGCAGTTCTTC.

This clonotype turned up a few times. J is TRBJ1-6 and V is TRBV7-9, with no clear D. Germline loops: CDR1 SEHNR, CDR2 FQNEAQ (reference sequence). V was shortened by 2 bases and J by 8 bases, with 10 bases between the two germline ends. There are 14 residues in the CDR3. The CDR3 nucleotides are TGTGCCAGCAGCTTAACCCGCCTATATTCACCCCTCCACTTT. Translated: CASSLTRLYSPLHF.

This sequence joins TRBV20-1 and TRBJ2-2; 8 positions agree with TRBD1. The CDR3 runs 16 residues. Per the germline V gene, CDR1 is DFQATT and CDR2 is SNEGSKA (reference sequence). J was trimmed by 1 base and V by 1 base; bases with no gene match: 5. DNA for the CDR3: TGCAGTGCTAGAGGTGCCGGGACAGGGAACACCGGGGAGCTGTTTTTT. This translates into CSARGAGTGNTGELFF.

The rearrangement links TRBV7-6 to TRBJ1-3; D is ambiguous. There are 11 residues in the CDR3. Germline lookup yields CDR1 SGHVS and CDR2 FNYEAQ. The V gene lost 5 bases and the J gene lost 8 bases, with 7 bases spanning the gap. The CDR3 DNA reads TGTGCCAGCAGCCCTTCCGACACCATATATTTT. Protein product: CASSPSDTIYF.

The rearrangement links TRBV5-4 to TRBJ2-1, with a tentative D call TRBD2 (5 bases). V lost 3 bases, J lost 7 bases, and 17 bases lay in between. The CDR3 contains 15 residues. The germline V gene has CDR1 SGHNT and CDR2 YYREEE (reference sequence). CDR3 sequence: CASSSPGNLGNEQFF. Written as DNA, the CDR3 is TGTGCCAGCAGCTCGCCCGGGAACCTAGGTAATGAGCAGTTCTTC.

V and J are TRBV7-9 and TRBJ1-6; D is unresolved. The CDR3 loop spans 12 amino acids. V dropped 5 bases and J dropped 10 bases, with 9 bases sitting between them. Germline values: CDR1 SEHNR, CDR2 FQNEAQ (reference sequence). The CDR3 nucleotides are TGTGCCAGCAGCCGATTTGACTCACCCCTCCACTTT. As protein: CASSRFDSPLHF.